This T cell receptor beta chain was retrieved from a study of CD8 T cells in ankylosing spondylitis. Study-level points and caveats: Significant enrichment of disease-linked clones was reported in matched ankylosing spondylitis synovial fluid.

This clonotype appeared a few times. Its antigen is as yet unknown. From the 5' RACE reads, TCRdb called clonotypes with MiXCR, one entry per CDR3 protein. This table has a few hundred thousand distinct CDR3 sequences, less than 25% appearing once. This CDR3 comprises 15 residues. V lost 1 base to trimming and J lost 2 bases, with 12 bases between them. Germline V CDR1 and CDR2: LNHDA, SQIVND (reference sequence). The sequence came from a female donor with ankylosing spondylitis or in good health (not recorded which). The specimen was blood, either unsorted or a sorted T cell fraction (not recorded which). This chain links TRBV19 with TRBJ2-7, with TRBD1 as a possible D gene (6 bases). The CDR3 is CASSIARGRTYEQYF. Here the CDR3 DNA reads TGTGCCAGTAGTATAGCCAGGGGAAGAACCTACGAGCAGTACTTC.